These 5 T cell receptor beta chains came from one sample sequenced in a study of memory CD4+ T cells and cytomegalovirus serostatus. The sort gate was single viable CD3+CD4+CD8-CD45RO+ cells for memory CD4+ T cells. Here immunoSEQ multiplex PCR was the method, and the copy in TCRdb shows in-frame clones only, minus some. The sample consists of about 58,000 clones, roughly 84% of them appearing once. The sequenced sample consisted of memory CD4+ T cells from blood. These receptors all stem from an adult in good health and CMV-seronegative. Some clones in this sample may be carry-over from other donors' samples.

The chain recombines TRBV30 with TRBJ1-3; D is possibly TRBD1 (5 bases). The CDR3 has 14 amino acids. Germline CDR1 and CDR2: GTSNPN and SVGIG (reference sequence). Trimming pared 0 bases from V and 2 bases from J, leaving 8 bases between. CDR3 bases: TGTGCCTGGAGTGTAGGGACGCCTGGAAACACCATATATTTT. Amino acids: CAWSVGTPGNTIYF.

V usage is TRBV5-6 and J usage is TRBJ2-1, with unresolved D. This CDR3 contains 13 residues. Trimming left V 0 bases short and J 4 bases short, with 5 bases between. Per germline, CDR1 SGHDT and CDR2 YYEEEE. The CDR3 reads CASSLVSYNEQFF. The CDR3 DNA sequence: TGTGCCAGCAGCTTGGTGAGTTACAATGAGCAGTTCTTC.

The chain joins TRBV6-5 to TRBJ1-1; no firm D call. V lost 8 bases and J 7 bases, leaving 20 bases between the germline ends. The CDR3 is 14 residues long. CDR1 and CDR2 from the germline V gene are MNHEY and SVGAGI. CDR3: CASERTSRKGEAFF. Written as DNA, the CDR3 is TGTGCCAGCGAAAGGACGTCGCGGAAGGGTGAAGCTTTCTTT.

The chain employs TRBV27 and TRBJ2-6; D call uncertain. CDR1 and CDR2 (germline): MNHEY, SMNVEV (reference sequence). The V end was cut by 3 bases, the J end by 0 bases, with 3 bases between. The CDR3 spans 14 residues. CDR3 residues: CASSFISGANVLTF. In DNA, the CDR3 is TGTGCCAGCAGTTTCATCTCTGGGGCCAACGTCCTGACTTTC.

This clone was found once. The rearrangement links TRBV30 to TRBJ2-5; the D is unclear. The V end was cut by 5 bases, the J end by 4 bases, with 11 bases between. The CDR3 loop spans 12 amino acids. Looked up from germline, CDR1 is GTSNPN and CDR2 is SVGIG (reference sequence). CDR3 bases: TGTGCCTGGGAGGATCAATCAGAGACCCAGTACTTC. This codes for CAWEDQSETQYF.